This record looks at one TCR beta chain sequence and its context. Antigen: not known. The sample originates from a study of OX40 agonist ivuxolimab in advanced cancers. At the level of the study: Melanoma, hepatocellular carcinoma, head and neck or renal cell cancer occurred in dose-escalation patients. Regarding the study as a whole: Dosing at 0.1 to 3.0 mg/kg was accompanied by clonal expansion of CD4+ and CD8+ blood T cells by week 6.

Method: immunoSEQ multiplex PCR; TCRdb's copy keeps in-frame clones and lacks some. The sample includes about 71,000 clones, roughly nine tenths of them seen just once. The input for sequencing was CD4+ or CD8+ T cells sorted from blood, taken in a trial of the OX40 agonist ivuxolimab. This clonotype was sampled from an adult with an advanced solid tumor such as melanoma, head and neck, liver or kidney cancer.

The CDR3 region is CASSGGASGNTIYF. The CDR3 DNA reads TGTGCCAGCAGTGGCGGGGCTAGCGGAAACACCATATATTTT. The rearrangement links TRBV6-5 to TRBJ1-3; tentative D call: TRBD1 (5 bases). The CDR3 covers 14 residues. Germline loops: CDR1 MNHEY, CDR2 SVGAGI. V was pared by 5 bases and J by 4 bases, with 12 bases between.